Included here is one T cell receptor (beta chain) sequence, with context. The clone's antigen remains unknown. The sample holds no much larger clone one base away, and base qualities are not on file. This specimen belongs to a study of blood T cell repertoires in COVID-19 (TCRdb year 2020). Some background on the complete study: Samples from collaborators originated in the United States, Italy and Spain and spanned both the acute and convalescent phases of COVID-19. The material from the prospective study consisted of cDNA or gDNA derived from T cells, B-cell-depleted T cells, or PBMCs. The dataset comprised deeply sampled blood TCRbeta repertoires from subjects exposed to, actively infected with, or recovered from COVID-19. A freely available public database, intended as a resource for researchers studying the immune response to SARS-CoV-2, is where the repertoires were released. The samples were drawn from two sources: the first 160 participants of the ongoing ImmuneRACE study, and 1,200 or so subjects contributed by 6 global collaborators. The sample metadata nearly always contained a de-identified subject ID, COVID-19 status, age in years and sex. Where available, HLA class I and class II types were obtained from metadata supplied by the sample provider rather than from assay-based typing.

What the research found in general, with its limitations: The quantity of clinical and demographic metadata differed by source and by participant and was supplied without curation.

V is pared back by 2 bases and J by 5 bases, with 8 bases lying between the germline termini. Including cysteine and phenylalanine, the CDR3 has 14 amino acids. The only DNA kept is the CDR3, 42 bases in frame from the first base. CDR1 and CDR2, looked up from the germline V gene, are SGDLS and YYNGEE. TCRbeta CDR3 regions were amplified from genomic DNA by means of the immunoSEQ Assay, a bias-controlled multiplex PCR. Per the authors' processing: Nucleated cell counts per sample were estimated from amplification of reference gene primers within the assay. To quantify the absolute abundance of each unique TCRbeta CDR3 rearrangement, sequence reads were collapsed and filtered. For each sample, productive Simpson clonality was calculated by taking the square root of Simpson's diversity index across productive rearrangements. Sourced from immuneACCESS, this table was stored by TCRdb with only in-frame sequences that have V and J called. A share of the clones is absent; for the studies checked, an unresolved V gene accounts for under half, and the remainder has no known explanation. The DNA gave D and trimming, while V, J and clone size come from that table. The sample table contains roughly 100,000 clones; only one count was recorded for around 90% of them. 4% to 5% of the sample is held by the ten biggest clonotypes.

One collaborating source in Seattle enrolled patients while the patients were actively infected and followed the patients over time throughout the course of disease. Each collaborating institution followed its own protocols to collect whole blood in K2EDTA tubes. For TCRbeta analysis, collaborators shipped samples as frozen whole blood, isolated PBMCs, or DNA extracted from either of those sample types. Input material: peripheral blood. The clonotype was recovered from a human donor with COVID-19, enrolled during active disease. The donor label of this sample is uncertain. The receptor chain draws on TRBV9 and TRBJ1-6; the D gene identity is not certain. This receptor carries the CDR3 CASSVGSHNSPLHF. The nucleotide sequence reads TGTGCCAGCAGCGTGGGGAGCCATAATTCACCCCTCCACTTT.